What follows describes a single T cell receptor (beta chain). No antigen is known for it. The entry originates in a study of T cells expressing NK-cell markers. Germline V gene sequence: CDR1 LNHDA, CDR2 SQIVND (reference sequence). CDR3 length equals 16 residues. Notes on the study in general: The CD3+CD56-NKG2C+ fraction of four donors was likewise dominated by these clonotypes. Expanded NKG2C+ T cell clones were not confirmed as HCMV-specific.

Each CDR3 protein gets one entry in TCRdb, which reprocessed the 5' RACE reads and gives no DNA. Its table lists roughly 430,000 distinct CDR3 sequences. Material for sequencing was blood T cells: a sorted CD56 or NKG2C T cell subset, CD4+ or CD8+ T cells, or bulk PBMC T cells (not recorded which). V and J are TRBV19 and TRBJ1-5; there is no DNA to check the TCRdb D call of TRBD1. The clonotype comes from a woman between 18 and 69 years old in good health. The chain's CDR3 is CASSIIAGASNQPQHF.